These T cell receptor beta chains were read from a single sample in a study of cytomegalovirus exposure and HLA in healthy donors. Libraries were prepared by immunoSEQ multiplex PCR; TCRdb keeps only in-frame clonotypes and omits some of them. Of roughly 100,000 clones in the sample, about three fifths were seen once. Sequenced: PBMCs. The receptors were gathered from a human donor in good health. CDR3s include the opening cysteine and the closing phenylalanine or tryptophan. The order of the fields is V gene, CDR3 protein.

TRBV25-1 | CASSETMSSYNEQFF
TRBV5-1 | CASSLGDSASATNEKLFF
TRBV6-1 | CASSDSLFYEQYF
TRBV7-2 | CASSPRTGYYGYTF
TRBV7-9 | CASSSLQSTGIEAFF
TRBV19 | CASSRLLAPGNEQFF
TRBV19 | CASSIHRSGANVLTF
TRBV4-1 | CASSQVTPMAEQYF
TRBV2 | CASSEASRGMDGYTF
TRBV19 | CASSIGTGAAYEQYF
TRBV5-1 | CASSFNRETGVQFF
TRBV30 | CAWNAGSYGYTF
TRBV14 | CVSSGSIQETQYF
TRBV30 | CAWRELRNTEAFF
TRBV19 | CASSIGTGTGYNEQFF
TRBV28 | CASNLPTALNTEAFF
TRBV5-1 | CASSSDFLGQNVEAFF
TRBV5-6 | CASSSGQREETQYF
TRBV19 | CASSPAASSYNEQFF
TRBV28 | CASSYPGAGEYEQYF
TRBV18 | CASSRDRDKPQHF
TRBV10-2 | CASSGAGGDQPQHF
TRBV7-6 | CASSLRVQGASGTEAFF
TRBV7-6 | CASSPAPGQNTEAFF
TRBV7-6 | CASSPSGSSYEQFF
TRBV27 | CASSWLGAGQGFSEQYF
TRBV30 | CAWSVSGLVPEQYF
TRBV7-9 | CASSGPNSPLHF
TRBV4-1 | CASSKLTSGRLYEQYF
TRBV30 | CAWSVGAGILNYGYTF
TRBV30 | CAWRRDSGANVLTF
TRBV7-7 | CASSLEPGSNEQFF